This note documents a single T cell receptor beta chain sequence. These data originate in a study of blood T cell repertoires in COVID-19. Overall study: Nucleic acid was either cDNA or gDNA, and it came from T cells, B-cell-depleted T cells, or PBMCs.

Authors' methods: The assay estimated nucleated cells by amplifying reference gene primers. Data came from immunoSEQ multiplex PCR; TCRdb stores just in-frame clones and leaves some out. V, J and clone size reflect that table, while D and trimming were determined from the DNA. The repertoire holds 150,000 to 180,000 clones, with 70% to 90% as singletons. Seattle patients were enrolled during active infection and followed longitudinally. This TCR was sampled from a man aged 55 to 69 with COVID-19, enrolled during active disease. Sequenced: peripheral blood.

The CDR3 nucleotides read TGTGCCAGCAGCGAGGTGACAGATACGCAGTATTTT. It codes for CASSEVTDTQYF. V gene TRBV7-9 combines with J gene TRBJ2-3; D is unresolved. Germline V gene lookup returns CDR1 SEHNR and CDR2 FQNEAQ (reference sequence). The CDR3 extends over 12 amino acids. With 5 bases removed from V and 3 bases from J, the gap between germline ends came to 6 bases.